This TCR beta chain was sequenced during a study of identical twins (dated by TCRdb to about 2016). Concerning the study at large: TCR alpha and beta repertoires from monozygotic twins, unrelated adults of various ages and cord blood were deep-sequenced to test whether fetal clonotypes persist. To rule out contamination, the twin experiments were replicated at different times with different library preparation protocols. The study at large found these results: Out-of-frame TCR alpha sequences shared between twins showed an excess of low generation-probability sequences compared with coincidental sharing between unrelated individuals. Zero-insertion analyses could be partly confounded by invariant T cells such as MAIT and iNKT, although diverse VJ usage argued against such confounding for most clonotypes. Conclusions relied on cross-sectional statistical analysis, since the same donors could not be followed over many years. Recombination models systematically underestimated out-of-frame TCR alpha sharing in monozygotic twins but agreed with sharing between unrelated individuals. The excess sharing between twins in beta out-of-frame sequences was weaker because fewer shared sequences reduced the signal-to-noise ratio. Abundant cord blood beta clonotypes had fewer insertions, young adult naive repertoires showed a similar but weaker trend, and memory repertoires showed no such trend.

Library generation was performed with 5' RACE. TCRdb records Illumina HiSeq 2000 as the sequencer. A universal primer binding site was introduced by template switching, and a unique molecular identifier was present in the final cDNA, enabling accurate counting of TCR cDNA molecules. Specific primers in the conserved constant-segment region were used to synthesize first-strand cDNA for TCR alpha and beta chains. To control for contamination, every cDNA library carried two barcodes: a SMART-Mk sample barcode plus Illumina barcodes. TruSeq adapter sequences along with Illumina sample barcodes were introduced in two successive PCR steps. The Illumina HiSeq platform was used with custom primers to sequence TCR alpha and beta cDNA libraries. The source study handled its data this way. MiGEC processed the raw reads to extract unique molecular identifiers, while MiXCR was used to determine the CDR3 positions. Recombination models were inferred per individual with the repgenHMM and IGoR tools using an EM algorithm. Shared clonotype analysis was performed with the tcR package in R, normalizing sharing by the product of cloneset sizes. To study raw recombination free of thymic and clonal selection effects, out-of-frame nonproductive sequences were analyzed. TCRdb trimmed the raw reads at Q25, called clones with MiXCR and kept productive beta chains. Each CDR3 protein gets just one entry, which takes the most common genes and DNA from the rows behind it. The V and J calls reflect TCRdb's pipeline rather than the authors' work. The sample table lists approximately 410,000 distinct CDR3 sequences, around a sixth of them with a count of one. Clones ranked in the top ten supply roughly 12% of the sample.

The CDR3 sequence holds 12 residues, the cysteine and phenylalanine included. Only CDR3 DNA remains: 36 bases, in frame from the first base. CDR1 SQVTM and CDR2 ANQGSEA are derived from the germline V gene. V has 4 bases trimmed and J has 7 bases trimmed; junction bases matching no gene number 6. Every donor in the study was a healthy Caucasian. Three unrelated non-twin adults were additionally sequenced: a male aged 18 to 30, a male aged 50 to 60 and a female aged 50 to 60. Miltenyi CD45RO+ enrichment and human naive T-cell isolation kits were used to isolate memory (CD45RO+) and naive T cells from PBMC. Many counts were recorded for this clonotype. Its antigen remains undetermined. No qualities accompany the bases; no much larger clone lies one base away.

The sequence is built from TRBV29-1 and TRBJ1-1, and 7 bases in between align with TRBD1. This sequence was found in a man aged 45 to 65 in good health. Sequencing was carried out using naive T cells sorted from blood. The cell subset or site label, read with the paper, signifies: cells isolated with a human naive T-cell isolation kit. For the CDR3, the sequence is CSVAYRDSEAFF. The bases are TGCAGCGTTGCGTACCGGGACAGTGAAGCTTTCTTT.